This TCR beta chain was sequenced in a study of blood T cell repertoires in COVID-19. Study context: COVID-19 samples collected from the United States, Italy and Spain covered acute and convalescent phases. Nucleic acid was either cDNA or gDNA, and it came from T cells, B-cell-depleted T cells, or PBMCs.

Looked up from germline, CDR1 is LNHDA and CDR2 is SQIVND (reference sequence). V gave up 6 bases and J gave up 7 bases; unmatched junction bases: 8. The CDR3 spans 14 residues. Under the authors' procedure: Estimation of nucleated cell counts was performed using reference gene primer amplification. Only in-frame clones appear in the TCRdb table, and some are missing; sequencing was by immunoSEQ multiplex PCR. D and trimming come from the DNA, and the V and J calls and clone size come from that table. The sample holds around 70,000 clones; 80% to 90% are singletons and the top ten take about 4.4%. The sequence derives from a woman of 80 years or more with active or convalescent COVID-19. Material for sequencing was peripheral blood. This rearrangement joins TRBV19 to TRBJ2-1; TRBD1 matches 8 bases. DNA of the CDR3: TGTGCCAGTAGCTTGACAGGGGCGGCGAATGAGCAGTTCTTC. It yields the protein CASSLTGAANEQFF. The full variable domain, rest sourced from reference TRBV19 and TRBJ2-1, is DGGITQSPKYLFRKEGQNVTLSCEQNLNHDAMYWYRQDPGQGLRLIYYSQIVNDFQKGDIAEGYSVSREKKESFPLTVTSAQKNPTAFYLCASSLTGAANEQFFGPGTRLTVL.